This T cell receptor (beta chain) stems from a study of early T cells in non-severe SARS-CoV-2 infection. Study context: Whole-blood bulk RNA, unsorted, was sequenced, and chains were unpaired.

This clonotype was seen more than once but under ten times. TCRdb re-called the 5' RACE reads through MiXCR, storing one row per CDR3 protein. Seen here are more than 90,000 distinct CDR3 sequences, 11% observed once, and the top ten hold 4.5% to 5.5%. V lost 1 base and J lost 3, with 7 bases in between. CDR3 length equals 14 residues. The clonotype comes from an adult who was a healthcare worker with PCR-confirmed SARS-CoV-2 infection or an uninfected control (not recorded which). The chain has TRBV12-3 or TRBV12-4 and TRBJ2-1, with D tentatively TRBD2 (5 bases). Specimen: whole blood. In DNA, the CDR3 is TGTGCCAGCAGTTTAGGACGGGACTACAATGAGCAGTTCTTC. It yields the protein CASSLGRDYNEQFF.